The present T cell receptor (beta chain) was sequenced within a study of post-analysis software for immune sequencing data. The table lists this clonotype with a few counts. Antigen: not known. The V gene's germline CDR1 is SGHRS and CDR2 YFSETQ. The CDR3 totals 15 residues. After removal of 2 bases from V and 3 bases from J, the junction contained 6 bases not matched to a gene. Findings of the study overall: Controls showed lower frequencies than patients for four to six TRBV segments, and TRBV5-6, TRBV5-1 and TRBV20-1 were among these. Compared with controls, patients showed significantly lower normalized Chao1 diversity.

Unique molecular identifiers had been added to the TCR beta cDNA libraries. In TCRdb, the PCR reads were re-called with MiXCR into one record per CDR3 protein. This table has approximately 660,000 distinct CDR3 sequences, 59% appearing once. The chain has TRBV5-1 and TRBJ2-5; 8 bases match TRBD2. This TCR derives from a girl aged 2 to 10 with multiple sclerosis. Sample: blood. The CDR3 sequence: CASSFGGGEEETQYF. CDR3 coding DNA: TGCGCCAGCAGCTTCGGGGGGGGCGAGGAAGAGACCCAGTACTTC.